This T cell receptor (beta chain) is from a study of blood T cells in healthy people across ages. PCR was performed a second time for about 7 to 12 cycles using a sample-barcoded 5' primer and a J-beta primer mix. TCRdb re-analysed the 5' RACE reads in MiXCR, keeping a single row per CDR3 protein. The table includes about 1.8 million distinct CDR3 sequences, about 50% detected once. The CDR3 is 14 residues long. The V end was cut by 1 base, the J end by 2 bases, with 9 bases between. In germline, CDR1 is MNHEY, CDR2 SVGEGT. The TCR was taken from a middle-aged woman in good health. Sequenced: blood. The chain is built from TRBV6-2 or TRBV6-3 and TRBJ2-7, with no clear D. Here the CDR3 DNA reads TGTGCCAGCAGTTACTGGGCAGCTCCCTACGAGCAGTACTTC. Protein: CASSYWAAPYEQYF.